The rows below give T cell receptor beta chains drawn from one sample of a study of blood T cell repertoires in COVID-19. This table comes from immunoSEQ multiplex PCR, and its TCRdb copy is limited to in-frame clones, with some not included. The sample lists roughly 70,000 clones, approximately 84% occurring once. Sequenced sample: peripheral blood. The receptors stem from a woman aged 55 to 70 with acute or convalescent COVID-19. The CDR3 runs from the conserved cysteine through the conserved F or W. Fields, in order: V gene, D gene, J gene, clone size, CDR3 DNA, CDR3 protein. The D gene is left open where the match is weak. The listing skips clone size in some rows; elsewhere it reads once, few, many or a size class.

TRBV5-1	-	TRBJ2-3	-	TGCGCCAGCAGCTTGGAGGGGGGGCGCGTCACAGATACGCAGTATTTT	CASSLEGGRVTDTQYF
TRBV7-2	-	TRBJ2-1	-	TGTGCCAGCAGCTTAGATGGTAGCTCGAATGAGCAGTTCTTC	CASSLDGSSNEQFF
TRBV29-1	TRBD1	TRBJ1-1	-	TGCAGCGCATCGCAGGGGGTGCAGAGCACTGAAGCTTTCTTT	CSASQGVQSTEAFF
TRBV6-5	-	TRBJ1-1	few	TGTGCCAGCCGAGAGAACACTGAAGCTTTCTTT	CASRENTEAFF
TRBV5-1	TRBD1	TRBJ1-2	-	TGCGCCAGCAGCCCCCAACCGGGACAGGGTTCCTATGGCTACACCTTC	CASSPQPGQGSYGYTF
TRBV6-6	TRBD1	TRBJ1-4	-	TGTGCCAGCAGTTATGGACAGGGTGGAGAAAAACTGTTTTTT	CASSYGQGGEKLFF
TRBV7-3	TRBD1	TRBJ1-2	-	TGTGCCAGCAGCTTTCCCCGGGGGACAGGGGGTGGCTACACCTTC	CASSFPRGTGGGYTF
TRBV6-1	-	TRBJ1-4	-	TGTGCCAGCAGTGAAGCGTGGGAGGGGGGAGAAAAACTGTTTTTT	CASSEAWEGGEKLFF
TRBV19	TRBD1	TRBJ1-3	-	TGTGCCAGTAGAGACAGGGGGCTTGGAAACACCATATATTTT	CASRDRGLGNTIYF
TRBV7-9	-	TRBJ1-6	-	TGTGCCAGCAGCGAGGGTTCCTATAATTCACCCCTCCACTTT	CASSEGSYNSPLHF
TRBV12-2	-	TRBJ1-1	-	TGTGCAAGTCGCTTGTCGGACAGGCTGAACACTGAAGCTTTCTTT	CASRLSDRLNTEAFF
TRBV4-1	-	TRBJ1-6	-	TGCGCCAGCAGCCAACAGGGAGGGCCAACCTATAATTCACCCCTCCACTTT	CASSQQGGPTYNSPLHF
TRBV2	-	TRBJ1-2	-	TGTGCCAGCAGTGGGACGACCGGACAATTTGGCTACACCTTC	CASSGTTGQFGYTF
TRBV5-1	TRBD1	TRBJ2-7	-	TGCGCCAGCAGCCCCGGACAGGGTTTATCTTCCTACGAGCAGTACTTC	CASSPGQGLSSYEQYF
TRBV7-6	-	TRBJ2-1	-	TGTGCCAGCAGCTTATTGCGGGGGCAGTACAATGAGCAGTTCTTC	CASSLLRGQYNEQFF
TRBV5-1	TRBD2	TRBJ2-2	-	TGCGCCAGCAGCCCCGGGGGGTCGGCCACCGGGGAGCTGTTTTTT	CASSPGGSATGELFF
TRBV12-3/TRBV12-4	-	TRBJ1-1	-	TGTGCCAGCAGTTTCGGGGGAAACACTGAAGCTTTCTTT	CASSFGGNTEAFF
TRBV30	TRBD1	TRBJ1-3	few	TGTGCCTGGAGACCCCGGACAGGCTCTGGAAACACCATATATTTT	CAWRPRTGSGNTIYF
TRBV7-7	TRBD1	TRBJ1-2	few	TGTGCCAGCAGCGGCCGGGACAGGGAAAATGGCTACACCTTC	CASSGRDRENGYTF
TRBV3-1/TRBV3-2	TRBD2	TRBJ2-3	-	TGTGCCAGCAGCTTAGGCGGGGGGGCAGATACGCAGTATTTT	CASSLGGGADTQYF
TRBV12-3/TRBV12-4	-	TRBJ1-2	-	TGTGCCAGCAGTTTGAGAGCGCATGGCTACACCTTC	CASSLRAHGYTF
TRBV7-2	TRBD2	TRBJ2-3	-	TGTGCCAGCAGCTTTGCCCACCGGGGGGGCACGGATACGCAGTATTTT	CASSFAHRGGTDTQYF
TRBV5-1	-	TRBJ2-7	once	TGCGCCAGCAGCTGGGGGAACAGGGTAGCATCCGAGCAGTACTTC	CASSWGNRVASEQYF
TRBV5-4	TRBD1	TRBJ1-2	few	TGTGCCAGCAGCTTGGATCCAGGGGGTCTCGGCTACACCTTC	CASSLDPGGLGYTF
TRBV5-8	-	TRBJ1-1	few	TGTGCCAGCAGAACGACAGTAAACGTCATGAACACTGAAGCTTTCTTT	CASRTTVNVMNTEAFF
TRBV2	-	TRBJ1-2	once	TGTGCCAGGACAGTAGCTAACTATGGCTACACCTTC	CARTVANYGYTF
TRBV11-2	-	TRBJ1-4	-	TGTGCCAGCAGCCCAAGCCGTTTAAGGGGTGAAAAACTGTTTTTT	CASSPSRLRGEKLFF
TRBV4-1	-	TRBJ2-3	-	TGCGCCAGCAGCCAAGTGTCTAGCTCAGATACGCAGTATTTT	CASSQVSSSDTQYF
TRBV3-1/TRBV3-2	TRBD1	TRBJ1-4	-	TGTGCCAGCAGCCAAGGGGCCGGACAGGGGGCGAAACTGTTTTTT	CASSQGAGQGAKLFF
TRBV24-1	-	TRBJ1-1	-	TGTGCCACCAGTGCTCGCGAGGGGGACACTGAAGCTTTCTTT	CATSAREGDTEAFF